This T cell receptor (beta chain) was identified in a study of blood T cell repertoires in COVID-19. Background on the study: Material from acute and convalescent COVID-19 was sourced from the United States, Italy and Spain. Sources were T cells, B-cell-depleted T cells, or PBMCs; the material itself was cDNA or gDNA.

Per the study methods: Quantification of nucleated cells was approximated via reference gene primer amplification. TCRdb keeps only in-frame clones here, not all; method: immunoSEQ multiplex PCR. The DNA gave D and trimming, while V, J and clone size come from that table. The sample lists 100,000 or so clones; approximately 90% were seen once. The CDR3 is made up of 16 amino acids. The germline gives CDR1 MNHNY, CDR2 SVGAGI (reference sequence). The V and J ends lost 7 bases and 0 bases respectively, with 18 bases between them. Input material: peripheral blood. This clonotype was sampled from a man aged 50-60 years with active COVID-19. V and J are TRBV6-6 and TRBJ1-2; D is possibly TRBD1 (6 bases). CDR3 in DNA: TGTGCCAGCAATCTTTTAGACAGGACAACTAACTATGGCTACACCTTC. Translated: CASNLLDRTTNYGYTF.